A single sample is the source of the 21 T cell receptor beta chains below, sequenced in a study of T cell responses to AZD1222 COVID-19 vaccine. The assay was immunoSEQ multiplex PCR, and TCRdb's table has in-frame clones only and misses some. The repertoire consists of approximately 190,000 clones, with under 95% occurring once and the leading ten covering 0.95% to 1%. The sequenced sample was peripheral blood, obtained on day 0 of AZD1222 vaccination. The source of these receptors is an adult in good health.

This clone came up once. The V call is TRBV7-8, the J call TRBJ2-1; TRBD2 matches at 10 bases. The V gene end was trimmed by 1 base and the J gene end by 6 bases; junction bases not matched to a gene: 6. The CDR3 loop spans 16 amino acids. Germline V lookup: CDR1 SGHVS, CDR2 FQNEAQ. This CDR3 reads CASSLVLAGGANEQFF. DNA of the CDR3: TGTGCCAGCAGCTTAGTATTAGCGGGAGGAGCCAATGAGCAGTTCTTC.

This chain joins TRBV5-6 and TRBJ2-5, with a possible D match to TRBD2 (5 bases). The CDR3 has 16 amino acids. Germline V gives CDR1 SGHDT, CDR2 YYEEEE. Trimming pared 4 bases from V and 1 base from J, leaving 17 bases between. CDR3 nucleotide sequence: TGTGCCAGCAGCCTGAGAGGGAGCGGAACCCAAGAGACCCAGTACTTC. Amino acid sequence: CASSLRGSGTQETQYF.

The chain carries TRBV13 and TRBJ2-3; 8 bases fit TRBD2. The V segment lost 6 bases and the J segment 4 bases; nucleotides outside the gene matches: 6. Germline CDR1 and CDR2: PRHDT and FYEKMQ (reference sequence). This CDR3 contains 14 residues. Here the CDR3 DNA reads TGTGCCAGCAGAGGGACTAGTTTTCCAGATACGCAGTATTTT. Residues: CASRGTSFPDTQYF.

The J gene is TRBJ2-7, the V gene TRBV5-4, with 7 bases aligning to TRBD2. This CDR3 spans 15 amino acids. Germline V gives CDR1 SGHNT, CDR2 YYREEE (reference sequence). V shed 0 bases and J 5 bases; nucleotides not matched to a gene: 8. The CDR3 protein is CASSLAVGGPHEQYF. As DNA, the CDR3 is TGTGCCAGCAGCTTGGCGGTGGGAGGGCCCCACGAGCAGTACTTC.

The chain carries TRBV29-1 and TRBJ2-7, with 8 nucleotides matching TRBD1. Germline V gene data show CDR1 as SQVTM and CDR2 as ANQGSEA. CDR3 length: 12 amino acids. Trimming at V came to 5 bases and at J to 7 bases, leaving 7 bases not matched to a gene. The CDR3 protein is CSVLGTGSEQYF. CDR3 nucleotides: TGCAGCGTTTTGGGGACAGGAAGTGAGCAGTACTTC.

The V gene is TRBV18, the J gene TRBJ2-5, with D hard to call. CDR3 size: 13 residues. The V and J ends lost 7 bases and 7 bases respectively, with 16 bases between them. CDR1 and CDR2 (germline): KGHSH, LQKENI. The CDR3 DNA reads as TGTGCCAGCTTGTCCCTACCCTCAGGGACCCAGTACTTC. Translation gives CASLSLPSGTQYF.

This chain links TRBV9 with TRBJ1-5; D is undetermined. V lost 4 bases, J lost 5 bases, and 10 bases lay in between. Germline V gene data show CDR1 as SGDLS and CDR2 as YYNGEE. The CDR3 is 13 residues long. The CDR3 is CASSPNEYQPQHF. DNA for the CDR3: TGTGCCAGCAGCCCCAACGAATATCAGCCCCAGCATTTT.

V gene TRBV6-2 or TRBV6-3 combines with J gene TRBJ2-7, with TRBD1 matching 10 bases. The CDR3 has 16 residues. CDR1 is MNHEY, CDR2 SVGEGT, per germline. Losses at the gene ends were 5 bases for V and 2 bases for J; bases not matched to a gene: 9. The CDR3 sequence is CASSSRPGQGTYEQYF. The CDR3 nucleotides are TGTGCCAGCAGTAGTCGTCCGGGACAGGGGACCTACGAGCAGTACTTC.

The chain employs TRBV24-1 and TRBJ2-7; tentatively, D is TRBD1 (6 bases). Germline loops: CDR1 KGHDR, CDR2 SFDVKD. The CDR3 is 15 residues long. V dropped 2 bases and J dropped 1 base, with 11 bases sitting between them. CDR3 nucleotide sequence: TGTGCCACCAGTGATTGGAGGACAGAGTCCTACGAGCAGTACTTC. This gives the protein CATSDWRTESYEQYF.

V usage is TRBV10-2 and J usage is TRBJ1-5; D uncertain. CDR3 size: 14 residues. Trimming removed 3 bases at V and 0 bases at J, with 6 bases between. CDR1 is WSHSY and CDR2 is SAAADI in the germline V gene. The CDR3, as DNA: TGCGCCAGCAGTGAAACAGATAGCAATCAGCCCCAGCATTTT. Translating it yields CASSETDSNQPQHF.

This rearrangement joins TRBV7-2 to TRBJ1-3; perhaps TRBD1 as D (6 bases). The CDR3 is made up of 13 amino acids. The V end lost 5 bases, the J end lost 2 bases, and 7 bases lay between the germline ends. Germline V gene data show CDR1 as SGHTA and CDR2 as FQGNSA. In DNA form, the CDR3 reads TGTGCCAGCAGCCGGACAGCTGGAAACACCATATATTTT. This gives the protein CASSRTAGNTIYF. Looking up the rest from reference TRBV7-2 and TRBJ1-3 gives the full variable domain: GAGVSQSPSNKVTEKGKDVELRCDPISGHTALYWYRQSLGQGLEFLIYFQGNSAPDKSGLPSDRFSAERTGGSVSTLTIQRTQQEDSAVYLCASSRTAGNTIYFGEGSWLTVV.

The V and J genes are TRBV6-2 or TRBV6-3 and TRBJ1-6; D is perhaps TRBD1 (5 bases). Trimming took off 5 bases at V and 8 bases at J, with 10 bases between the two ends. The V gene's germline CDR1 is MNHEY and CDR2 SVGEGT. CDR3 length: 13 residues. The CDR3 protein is CASSLRVDSPLHF. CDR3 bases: TGTGCCAGCAGTCTCAGGGTTGATTCACCCCTCCACTTT.

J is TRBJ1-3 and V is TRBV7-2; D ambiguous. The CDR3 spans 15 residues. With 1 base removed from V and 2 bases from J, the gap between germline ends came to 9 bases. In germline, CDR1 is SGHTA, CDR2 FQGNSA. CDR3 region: CASSLDSVAGNTIYF. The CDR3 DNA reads TGTGCCAGCAGCTTAGATTCAGTTGCTGGAAACACCATATATTTT. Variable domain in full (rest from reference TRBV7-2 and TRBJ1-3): GAGVSQSPSNKVTEKGKDVELRCDPISGHTALYWYRQSLGQGLEFLIYFQGNSAPDKSGLPSDRFSAERTGGSVSTLTIQRTQQEDSAVYLCASSLDSVAGNTIYFGEGSWLTVV.

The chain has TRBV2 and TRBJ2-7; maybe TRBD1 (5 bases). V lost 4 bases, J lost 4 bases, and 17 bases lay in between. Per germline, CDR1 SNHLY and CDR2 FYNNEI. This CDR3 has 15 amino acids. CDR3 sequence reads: CASSGTGPSVYEQYF. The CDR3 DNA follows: TGTGCCAGCAGTGGCACAGGCCCTTCCGTTTACGAGCAGTACTTC.

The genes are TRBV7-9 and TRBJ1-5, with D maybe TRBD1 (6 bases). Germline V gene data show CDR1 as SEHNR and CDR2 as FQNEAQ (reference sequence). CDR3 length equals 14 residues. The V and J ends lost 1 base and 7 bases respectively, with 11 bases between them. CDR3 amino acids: CASSLGQGNQPQHF. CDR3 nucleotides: TGTGCCAGCAGCTTAGGGCAGGGGAACCAGCCCCAGCATTTT.

The CDR3, as DNA: TGCGCCAGCAGCACAAGGGTGAACACCGGGGAGCTGTTTTTT. This translates into CASSTRVNTGELFF. The chain is built from TRBV5-1 and TRBJ2-2; D is uncertain. Per the germline V gene, CDR1 is SGHRS and CDR2 is YFSETQ. The V end was cut by 4 bases, the J end by 1 base, with 8 bases between. The CDR3 consists of 14 residues.

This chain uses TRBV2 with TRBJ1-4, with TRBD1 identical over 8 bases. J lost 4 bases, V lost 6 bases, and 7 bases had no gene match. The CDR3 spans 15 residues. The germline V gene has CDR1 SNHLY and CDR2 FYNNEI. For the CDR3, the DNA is TGTGCCAGCAGGAGACGGACAGGGAGTAATGAAAAACTGTTTTTT. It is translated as CASRRRTGSNEKLFF. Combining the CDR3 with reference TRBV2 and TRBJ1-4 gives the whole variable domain EPEVTQTPSHQVTQMGQEVILRCVPISNHLYFYWYRQILGQKVEFLVSFYNNEISEKSEIFDDQFSVERPDGSNFTLKIRSTKLEDSAMYFCASRRRTGSNEKLFFGSGTQLSVL.

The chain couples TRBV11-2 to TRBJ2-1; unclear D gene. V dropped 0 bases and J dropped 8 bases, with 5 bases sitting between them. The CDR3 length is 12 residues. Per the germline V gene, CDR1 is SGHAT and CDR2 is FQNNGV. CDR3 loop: CASSLDGHEQFF. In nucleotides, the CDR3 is TGTGCCAGCAGCTTAGACGGACATGAGCAGTTCTTC.

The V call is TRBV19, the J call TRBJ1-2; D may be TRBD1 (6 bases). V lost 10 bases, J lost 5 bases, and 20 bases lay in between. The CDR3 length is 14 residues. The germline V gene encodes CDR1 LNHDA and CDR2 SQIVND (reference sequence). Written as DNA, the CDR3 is TGTGCCACCAGGAAAGGGGGAGTAGAATATGGCTACACCTTC. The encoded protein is CATRKGGVEYGYTF.

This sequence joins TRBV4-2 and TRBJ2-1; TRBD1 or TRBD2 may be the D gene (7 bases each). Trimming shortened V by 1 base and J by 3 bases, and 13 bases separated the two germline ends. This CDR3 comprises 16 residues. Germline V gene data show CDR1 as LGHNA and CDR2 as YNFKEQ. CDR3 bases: TGTGCCAGCAGCCAAGTGGGGGGGACAGTCTACAATGAGCAGTTCTTC. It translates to CASSQVGGTVYNEQFF.

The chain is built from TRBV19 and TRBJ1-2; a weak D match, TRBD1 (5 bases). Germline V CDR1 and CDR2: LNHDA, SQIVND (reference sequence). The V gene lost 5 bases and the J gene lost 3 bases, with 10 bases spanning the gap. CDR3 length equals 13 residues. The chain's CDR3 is CASSPGADYGYTF. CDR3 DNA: TGTGCCAGTAGTCCCGGGGCCGACTATGGCTACACCTTC.